This T cell receptor (beta chain) was identified during a study of a mutant IDH1 vaccine in newly diagnosed glioma. Whole-study context: Former treatment meant radiotherapy, temozolomide, or both; the majority had gotten both.

V gave up 10 bases and J gave up 6 bases; unmatched junction bases: 7. CDR3 length: 13 residues. Per germline, CDR1 MNHNS and CDR2 SASEGT. A word on this clone: Its specificity is unknown.

The time point is: week 11, during vaccination. Every vaccination contained 300 ug of the mutant IDH1 20-mer peptide and was paired with topical imiquimod. New IDH1-mutant, ATRX-lost WHO grade 3 or 4 astrocytomas occurred in donors. Study results and limitations: Shifts in the top peripheral T cell clonotypes seemed unrelated to pseudoprogression.

Sequencing was performed with immunoSEQ multiplex PCR; in TCRdb, only in-frame clones are kept and a portion is missing. There are over 55,000 clones in the sample; approximately 90% occur only once, and 1.9% lies in the top ten. The rearrangement uses TRBV6-1 and TRBJ2-1, with 9 bases matching TRBD2. This sample comprised PBMCs, obtained from a glioma patient whose treatment included an IDH1 peptide vaccine. This TCR was recovered from a man aged 35 to 55 with glioma. The DNA of the CDR3 is TGTGCCACCAAGCGGGGGGAAGCCAATGAGCAGTTCTTC. Protein: CATKRGEANEQFF.